The TCR beta chain under discussion was sequenced for a study of cytomegalovirus exposure and HLA in healthy donors. Whole-study findings and limits: Later analysis suggested most CMV-associated TCR beta chains were HLA-restricted. DRB1 had the most TCR associations and HLA-C the fewest, a later analysis found, with rates varying by HLA locus. A later analysis associated 15,000 or so TCR beta sequences with HLA alleles at a 0.05 false discovery rate.

J gave up 3 bases and V 8 bases, and 6 bases lay outside the gene matches. The germline V gene has CDR1 SQVTM and CDR2 ANQGSEA. This CDR3 is 13 amino acids long. As to this clone: The target antigen is unknown.

A multiplex PCR was run with 60 Vbeta primers and 13 Jbeta primers. Assay used: immunoSEQ multiplex PCR; TCRdb lists only in-frame clones, some missing. Here the sample spans 100,000 to 150,000 clones, around 80% being singletons. V gene TRBV29-1 combines with J gene TRBJ1-3; 8 bases are shared with TRBD1. The specimen was PBMCs. The TCR sequence derives from a man aged 25-40 years in good health and CMV-seropositive. CDR3 amino acids: CSTRGQVGNTIYF. The CDR3, as DNA: TGCAGCACCAGGGGGCAGGTTGGAAACACCATATATTTT.